The clone carrying this T cell receptor beta chain was picked up many times. The target antigen is unknown. Germline V gives CDR1 KGHDR, CDR2 SFDVKD. The CDR3 loop spans 14 amino acids. Trimming left V 5 bases short and J 4 bases short, with 8 bases between. As the template, RNA transcripts were used to amplify TCR beta CDR3 regions. Investigators did first-round RT-PCR with HTBI primers, then second-round multiplex PCR. One entry per CDR3 protein results from TCRdb running MiXCR on the multiplex PCR reads. Here the sample spans approximately 210,000 distinct CDR3 sequences, roughly 21% being singletons. This entry is derived from a study of Graves' ophthalmopathy and Graves' hyperthyroidism. Study-level findings and limits: This model predicted ophthalmopathy progression (sensitivity around 71%, specificity 72.22%). Blood repertoires reportedly contained most expanded thyroid clonotypes above 0.001 frequency.

Sequencing was performed on peripheral blood. The chain joins TRBV24-1 to TRBJ1-6; maybe TRBD1 (6 bases). This sequence was found in a woman in her forties or fifties with Graves' ophthalmopathy. CDR3 coding DNA: TGTGCCACCAGTGGAGGGGGATATAATTCACCCCTCCACTTT. It codes for CATSGGGYNSPLHF.